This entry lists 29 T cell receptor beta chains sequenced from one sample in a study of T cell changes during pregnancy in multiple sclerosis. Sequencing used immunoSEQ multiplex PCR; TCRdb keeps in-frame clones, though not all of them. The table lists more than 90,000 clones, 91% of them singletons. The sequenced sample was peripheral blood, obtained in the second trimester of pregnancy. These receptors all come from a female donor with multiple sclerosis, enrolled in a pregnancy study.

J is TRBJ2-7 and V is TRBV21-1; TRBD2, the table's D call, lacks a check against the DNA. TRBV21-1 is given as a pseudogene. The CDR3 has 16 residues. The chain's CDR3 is CASSSPGSGRAYEQYF. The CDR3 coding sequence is TGTGCCAGCAGCAGCCCTGGTAGCGGGAGGGCCTACGAGCAGTACTTC.

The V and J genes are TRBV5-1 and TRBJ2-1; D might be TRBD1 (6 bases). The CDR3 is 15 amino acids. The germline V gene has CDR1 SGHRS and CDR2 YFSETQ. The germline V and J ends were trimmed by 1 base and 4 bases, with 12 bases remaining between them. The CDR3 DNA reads TGCGCCAGCAGCTTGACCGGGACACCTTACAATGAGCAGTTCTTC. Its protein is CASSLTGTPYNEQFF.

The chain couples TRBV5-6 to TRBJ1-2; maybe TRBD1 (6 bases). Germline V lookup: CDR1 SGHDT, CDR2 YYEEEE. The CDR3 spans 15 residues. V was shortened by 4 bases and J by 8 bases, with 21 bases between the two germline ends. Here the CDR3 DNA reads TGTGCCAGCAGCGTTGGGGGCACTGGCCCAGGGGGCTACACCTTC. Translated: CASSVGGTGPGGYTF.

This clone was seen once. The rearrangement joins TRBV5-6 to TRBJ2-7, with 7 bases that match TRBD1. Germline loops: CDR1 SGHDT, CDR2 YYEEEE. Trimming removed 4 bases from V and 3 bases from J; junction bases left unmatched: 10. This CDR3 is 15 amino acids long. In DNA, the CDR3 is TGTGCCAGCAGCAAGGGGGACAGAACAAGCTACGAGCAGTACTTC. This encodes CASSKGDRTSYEQYF.

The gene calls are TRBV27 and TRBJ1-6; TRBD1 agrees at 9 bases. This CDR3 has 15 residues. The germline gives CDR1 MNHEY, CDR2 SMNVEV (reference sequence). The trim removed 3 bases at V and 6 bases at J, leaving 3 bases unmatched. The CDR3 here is CASSFRDRVNSPLHF. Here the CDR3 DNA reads TGTGCCAGCAGTTTCCGGGACAGGGTTAATTCACCCCTCCACTTT.

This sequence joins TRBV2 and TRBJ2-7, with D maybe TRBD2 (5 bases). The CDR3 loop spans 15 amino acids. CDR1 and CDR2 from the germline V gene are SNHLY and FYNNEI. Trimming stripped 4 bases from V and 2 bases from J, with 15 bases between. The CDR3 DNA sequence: TGTGCCAGCAGTGCCGATAGCGTTGGAGCCTACGAGCAGTACTTC. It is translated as CASSADSVGAYEQYF.

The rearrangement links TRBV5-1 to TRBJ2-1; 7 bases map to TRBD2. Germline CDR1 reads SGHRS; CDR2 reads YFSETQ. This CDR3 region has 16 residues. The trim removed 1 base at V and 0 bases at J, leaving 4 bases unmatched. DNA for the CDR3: TGCGCCAGCAGCTTGAAAGGCGGGAGCTCCTACAATGAGCAGTTCTTC. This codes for CASSLKGGSSYNEQFF.

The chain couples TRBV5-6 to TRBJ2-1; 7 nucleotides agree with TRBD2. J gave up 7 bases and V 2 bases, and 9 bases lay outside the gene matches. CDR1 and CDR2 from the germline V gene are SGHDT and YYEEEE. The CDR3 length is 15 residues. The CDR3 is CASSFVGRAGNEQFF. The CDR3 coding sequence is TGTGCCAGCAGCTTTGTTGGGAGGGCCGGGAATGAGCAGTTCTTC.

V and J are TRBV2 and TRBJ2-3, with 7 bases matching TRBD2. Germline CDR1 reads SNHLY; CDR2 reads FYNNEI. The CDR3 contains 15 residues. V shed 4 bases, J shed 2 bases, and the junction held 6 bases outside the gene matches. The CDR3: CASSARDYNTDTQYF. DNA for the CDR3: TGTGCCAGCAGTGCAAGGGACTACAACACAGATACGCAGTATTTT.

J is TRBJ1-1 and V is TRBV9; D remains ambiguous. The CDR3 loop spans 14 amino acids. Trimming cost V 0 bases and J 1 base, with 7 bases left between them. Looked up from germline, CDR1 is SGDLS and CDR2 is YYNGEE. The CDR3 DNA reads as TGTGCCAGCAGCGTAGAGGAGGGGAACACTGAAGCTTTCTTT. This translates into CASSVEEGNTEAFF.

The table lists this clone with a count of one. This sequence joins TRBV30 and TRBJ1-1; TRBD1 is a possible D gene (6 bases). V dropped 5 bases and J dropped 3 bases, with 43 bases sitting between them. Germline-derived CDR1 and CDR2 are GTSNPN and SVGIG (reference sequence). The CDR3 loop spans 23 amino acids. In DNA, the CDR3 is TGTGCCTGGGTGGACCGTGGGACTAGCGGGAGAAAACCAGGGCCAGGGGTGTACACTGAAGCTTTCTTT. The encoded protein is CAWVDRGTSGRKPGPGVYTEAFF.

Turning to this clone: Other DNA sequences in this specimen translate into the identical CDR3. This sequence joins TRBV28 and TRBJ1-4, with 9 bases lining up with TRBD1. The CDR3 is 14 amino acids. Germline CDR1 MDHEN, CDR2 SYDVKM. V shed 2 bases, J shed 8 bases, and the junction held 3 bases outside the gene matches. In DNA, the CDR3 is TGTGCCAGCAGTTTAACAGGGGGCAACGAAAAACTGTTTTTT. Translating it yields CASSLTGGNEKLFF.

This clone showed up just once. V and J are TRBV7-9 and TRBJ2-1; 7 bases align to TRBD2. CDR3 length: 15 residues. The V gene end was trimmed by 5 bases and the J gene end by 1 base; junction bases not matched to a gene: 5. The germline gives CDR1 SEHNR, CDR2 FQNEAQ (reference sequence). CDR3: CASSESGNSYNEQFF. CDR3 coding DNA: TGTGCCAGCAGCGAGAGCGGGAATTCCTACAATGAGCAGTTCTTC.

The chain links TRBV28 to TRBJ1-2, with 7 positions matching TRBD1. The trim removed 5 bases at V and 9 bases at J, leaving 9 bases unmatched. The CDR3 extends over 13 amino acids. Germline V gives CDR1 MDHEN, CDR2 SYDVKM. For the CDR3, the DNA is TGTGCCAGCAGTCCCGGGACAGAGGATCGCTACACCTTC. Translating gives CASSPGTEDRYTF.

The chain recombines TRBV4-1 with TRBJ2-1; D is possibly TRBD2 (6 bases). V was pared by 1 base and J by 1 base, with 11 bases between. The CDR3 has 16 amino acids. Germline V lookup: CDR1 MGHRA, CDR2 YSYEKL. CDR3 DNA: TGCGCCAGCAGCCAAGGGCTAGCGACTTCCTACAATGAGCAGTTCTTC. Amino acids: CASSQGLATSYNEQFF.

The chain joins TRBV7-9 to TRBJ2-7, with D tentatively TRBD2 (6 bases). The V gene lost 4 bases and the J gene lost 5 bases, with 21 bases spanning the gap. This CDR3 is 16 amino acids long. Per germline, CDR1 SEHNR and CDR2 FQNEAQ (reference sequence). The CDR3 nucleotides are TGTGCCAGCAGCTATAATACGAATACGGGAGACAACGAGCAGTACTTC. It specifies CASSYNTNTGDNEQYF.

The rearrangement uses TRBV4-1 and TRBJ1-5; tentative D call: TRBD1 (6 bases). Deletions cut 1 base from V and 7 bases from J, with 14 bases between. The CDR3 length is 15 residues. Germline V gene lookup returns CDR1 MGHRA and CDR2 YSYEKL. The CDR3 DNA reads TGCGCCAGCAGCCAAGTAGCGGGTGGGGGCCAGCCCCAGCATTTT. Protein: CASSQVAGGGQPQHF.

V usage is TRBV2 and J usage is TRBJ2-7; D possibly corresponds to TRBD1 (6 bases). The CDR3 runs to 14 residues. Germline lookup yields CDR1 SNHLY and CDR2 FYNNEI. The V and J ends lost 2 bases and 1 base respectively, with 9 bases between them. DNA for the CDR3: TGTGCCAGCAGTGAACAGGGGCCGTCCTACGAGCAGTACTTC. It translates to CASSEQGPSYEQYF.

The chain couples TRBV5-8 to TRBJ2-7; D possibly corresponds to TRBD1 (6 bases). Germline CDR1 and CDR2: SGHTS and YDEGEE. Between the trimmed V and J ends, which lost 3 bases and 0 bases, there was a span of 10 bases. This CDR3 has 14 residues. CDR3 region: CASSSGTHSYEQYF. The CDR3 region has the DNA TGTGCCAGCAGCTCCGGGACACACTCCTACGAGCAGTACTTC.

The CDR3 bases are TGTGCCAGCAGTCCCGGGGGTACAGGGGGGAATGATTACGAGCAGTACTTC. It specifies CASSPGGTGGNDYEQYF. The chain recombines TRBV28 with TRBJ2-7, with 8 positions matching TRBD1. This CDR3 spans 17 amino acids. The V gene's germline CDR1 is MDHEN and CDR2 SYDVKM. With V trimmed by 5 bases and J by 4 bases, 16 bases remained unmatched.

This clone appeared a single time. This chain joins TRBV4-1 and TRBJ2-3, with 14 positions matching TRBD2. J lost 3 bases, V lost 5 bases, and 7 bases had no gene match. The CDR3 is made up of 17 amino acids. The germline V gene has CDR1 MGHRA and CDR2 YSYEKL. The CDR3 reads CASSKSGLAGVTDTQYF. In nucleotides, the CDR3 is TGCGCCAGCAGCAAGTCGGGACTAGCGGGAGTTACAGATACGCAGTATTTT.

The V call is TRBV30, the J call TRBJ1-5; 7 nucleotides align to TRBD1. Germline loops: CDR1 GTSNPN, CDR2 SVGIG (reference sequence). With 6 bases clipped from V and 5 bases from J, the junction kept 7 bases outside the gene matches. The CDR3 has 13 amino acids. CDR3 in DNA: TGTGCCTGTAGACAGGGCGGGGATCAGCCCCAGCATTTT. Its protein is CACRQGGDQPQHF.

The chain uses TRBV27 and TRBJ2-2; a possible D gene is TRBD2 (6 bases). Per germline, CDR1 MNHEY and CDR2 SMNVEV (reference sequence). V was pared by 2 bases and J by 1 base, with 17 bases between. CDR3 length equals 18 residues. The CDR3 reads CASSLLGGLPLNTGELFF. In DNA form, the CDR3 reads TGTGCCAGCAGTTTACTAGGAGGGCTCCCTTTGAACACCGGGGAGCTGTTTTTT.

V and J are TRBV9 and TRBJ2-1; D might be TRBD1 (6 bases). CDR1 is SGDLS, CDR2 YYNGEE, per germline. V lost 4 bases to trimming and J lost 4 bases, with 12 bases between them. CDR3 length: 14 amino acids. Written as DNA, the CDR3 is TGTGCCAGCAGCCCCGGGACACAGTACAATGAGCAGTTCTTC. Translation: CASSPGTQYNEQFF.

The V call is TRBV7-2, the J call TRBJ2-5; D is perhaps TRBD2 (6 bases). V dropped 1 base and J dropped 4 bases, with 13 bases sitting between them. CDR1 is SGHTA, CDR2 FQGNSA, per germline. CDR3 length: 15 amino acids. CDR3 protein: CASSLEWGEGETQYF. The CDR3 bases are TGTGCCAGCAGCTTAGAATGGGGGGAAGGAGAGACCCAGTACTTC. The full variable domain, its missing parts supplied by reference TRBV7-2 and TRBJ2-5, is GAGVSQSPSNKVTEKGKDVELRCDPISGHTALYWYRQSLGQGLEFLIYFQGNSAPDKSGLPSDRFSAERTGGSVSTLTIQRTQQEDSAVYLCASSLEWGEGETQYFGPGTRLLVL.

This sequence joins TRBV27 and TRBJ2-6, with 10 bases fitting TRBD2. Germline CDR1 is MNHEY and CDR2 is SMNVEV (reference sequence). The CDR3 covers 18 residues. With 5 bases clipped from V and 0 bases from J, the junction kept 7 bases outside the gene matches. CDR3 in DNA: TGTGCCAGCAGTGAGGGACTAGCGAGGTCCTCTGGGGCCAACGTCCTGACTTTC. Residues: CASSEGLARSSGANVLTF.

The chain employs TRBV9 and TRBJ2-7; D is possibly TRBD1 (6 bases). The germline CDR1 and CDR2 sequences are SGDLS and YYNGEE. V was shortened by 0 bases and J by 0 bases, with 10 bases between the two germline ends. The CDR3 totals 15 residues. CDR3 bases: TGTGCCAGCAGCGTAGCCGCGGACAGCTCCTACGAGCAGTACTTC. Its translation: CASSVAADSSYEQYF. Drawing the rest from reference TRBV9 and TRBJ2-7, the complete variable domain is DSGVTQTPKHLITATGQRVTLRCSPRSGDLSVYWYQQSLDQGLQFLIQYYNGEERAKGNILERFSAQQFPDLHSELNLSSLELGDSALYFCASSVAADSSYEQYFGPGTRLTVT.

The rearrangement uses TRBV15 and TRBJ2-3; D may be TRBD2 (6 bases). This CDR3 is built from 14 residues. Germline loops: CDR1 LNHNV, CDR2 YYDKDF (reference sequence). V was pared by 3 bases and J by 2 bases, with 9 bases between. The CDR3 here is CATSRDYSTDTQYF. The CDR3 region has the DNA TGTGCCACCAGCAGGGACTACTCCACAGATACGCAGTATTTT.

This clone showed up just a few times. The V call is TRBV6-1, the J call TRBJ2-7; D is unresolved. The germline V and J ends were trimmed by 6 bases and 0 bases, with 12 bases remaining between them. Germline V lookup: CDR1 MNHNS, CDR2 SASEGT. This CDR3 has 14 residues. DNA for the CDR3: TGTGCCAGCAGGGCCCCGTCACCCTCCTACGAGCAGTACTTC. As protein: CASRAPSPSYEQYF.